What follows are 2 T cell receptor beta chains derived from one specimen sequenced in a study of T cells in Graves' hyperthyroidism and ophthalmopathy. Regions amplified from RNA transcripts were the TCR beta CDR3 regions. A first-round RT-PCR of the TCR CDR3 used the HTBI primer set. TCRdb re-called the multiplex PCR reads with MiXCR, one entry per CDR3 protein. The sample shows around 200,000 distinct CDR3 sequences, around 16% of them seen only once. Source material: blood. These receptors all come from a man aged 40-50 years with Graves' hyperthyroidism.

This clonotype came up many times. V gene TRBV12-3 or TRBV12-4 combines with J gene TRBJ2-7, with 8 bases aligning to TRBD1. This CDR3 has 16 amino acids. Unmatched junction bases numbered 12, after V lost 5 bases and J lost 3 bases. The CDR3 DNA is TGTGCCAGCAGTCCCCCCTTCGGGACAGGCATCTACGAGCAGTACTTC. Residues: CASSPPFGTGIYEQYF.

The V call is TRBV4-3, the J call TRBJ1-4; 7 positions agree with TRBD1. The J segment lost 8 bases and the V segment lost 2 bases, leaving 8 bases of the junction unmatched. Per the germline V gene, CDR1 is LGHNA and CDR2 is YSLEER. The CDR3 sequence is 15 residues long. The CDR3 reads CASSQTGTEAEKLFF. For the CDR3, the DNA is TGCGCCAGCAGCCAAACCGGGACAGAGGCCGAAAAACTGTTTTTT.